This T cell receptor (beta chain) was captured in a study of T cells expressing NK-cell markers. Study-level background: TCR beta repertoires came from sorted CD3+CD56+NKG2C+, CD3+CD56+NKG2C- and CD3+CD56-NKG2C+ T cells. The sequencing cohort of eight donors included seven HCMV-seropositive individuals and one seronegative individual.

5'RACE template switching with UMIs generated TCR beta cDNA. TCRdb re-called the 5' RACE reads; every CDR3 protein appears as one record, without DNA. Recorded for this sample: hundreds of thousands of distinct CDR3 sequences. The receptor was derived from a man aged 18 to 35 in good health. Sequencing was carried out using blood T cells: a sorted CD56 or NKG2C T cell subset, CD4+ or CD8+ T cells, or bulk PBMC T cells (not recorded which).

CDR3 amino acids: CASNSGLNNEQFF. J is TRBJ2-1 and V is TRBV19; TCRdb outputs TRBD2, but without DNA this stays unchecked. Looked up from germline, CDR1 is LNHDA and CDR2 is SQIVND (reference sequence). The CDR3 is 13 amino acids.